Presented here are 28 T cell receptor beta chains from one specimen sequenced in a study of CD8 T cells in seronegative destructive rheumatoid arthritis. The method was immunoSEQ multiplex PCR; TCRdb's version includes in-frame clones alone and lacks a portion of them. The sample lists 10,000 to 15,000 clones; roughly four fifths were seen once. Sequenced input: CD8+ T cells from blood. The receptors shown here come from a woman aged 30 to 49 with seronegative destructive rheumatoid arthritis.

The chain joins TRBV9 to TRBJ2-1, with TRBD2 matching 10 bases. CDR3 length equals 15 residues. Looked up from germline, CDR1 is SGDLS and CDR2 is YYNGEE. V shed 4 bases, J shed 4 bases, and the junction held 5 bases outside the gene matches. Here the CDR3 reads CASSLGTSDYNEQFF. The CDR3 coding sequence is TGTGCCAGCAGCCTAGGGACTAGCGATTACAATGAGCAGTTCTTC. The variable domain in full, completed from reference TRBV9 and TRBJ2-1, reads DSGVTQTPKHLITATGQRVTLRCSPRSGDLSVYWYQQSLDQGLQFLIQYYNGEERAKGNILERFSAQQFPDLHSELNLSSLELGDSALYFCASSLGTSDYNEQFFGPGTRLTVL.

This chain joins TRBV6-5 and TRBJ1-1; 7 bases line up with TRBD1. CDR1 MNHEY and CDR2 SVGAGI come from the germline V gene. The CDR3 runs to 14 residues. The V and J ends lost 5 bases and 3 bases, in that order; junction bases with no gene match: 6. The CDR3 loop reads CASSIGGEYTEAFF. CDR3 nucleotide sequence: TGTGCCAGCAGTATAGGGGGCGAGTACACTGAAGCTTTCTTT.

The J gene is TRBJ1-2, the V gene TRBV6-5; D is unclear. This CDR3 region has 14 residues. Deletions cut 6 bases from V and 3 bases from J, with 14 bases between. CDR1 is MNHEY, CDR2 SVGAGI, per germline. The CDR3 loop reads CASREDTSDYGYTF. The CDR3 region has the DNA TGTGCCAGCAGGGAAGACACCTCAGACTATGGCTACACCTTC.

This clone was observed a handful of times. The V call is TRBV6-6, the J call TRBJ2-1; 12 bases line up with TRBD2. Germline trimming cut 4 bases from V and 4 bases from J; bases unmatched to any gene: 5. This CDR3 is 16 amino acids long. Per the germline V gene, CDR1 is MNHNY and CDR2 is SVGAGI (reference sequence). The DNA of the CDR3 is TGTGCCAGCAGTTTTCTACTAGCGGGGGGTTACAATGAGCAGTTCTTC. It codes for CASSFLLAGGYNEQFF.

This clone was picked up one time. The chain links TRBV14 to TRBJ2-7; D uncertain. CDR1 and CDR2 (germline): SGHDN, FVKESK. With 0 bases removed from V and 1 base from J, the gap between germline ends came to 7 bases. The CDR3 length is 14 residues. The CDR3 here is CASSQEAASYEQYF. DNA for the CDR3: TGTGCCAGCAGCCAAGAGGCGGCTTCCTACGAGCAGTACTTC.

Of note for this clone: In this CDR3 the conserved last residue, phenylalanine or tryptophan, is missing, so a read error is likely. This chain joins TRBV5-1 and TRBJ2-7; 8 bases fit TRBD1. The germline V gene has CDR1 SGHRS and CDR2 YFSETQ. The junction had 1 base not matched to a gene; V was cut back by 2 bases and J by 0 bases. This CDR3 spans 14 amino acids. The CDR3 protein is CASSFTGGSYEQYL. CDR3 sequence (DNA): TGCGCCAGCAGCTTCACAGGGGGCTCCTACGAGCAGTACCTC.

The chain is built from TRBV13 and TRBJ1-1; D may be TRBD1 (6 bases). The CDR3 extends over 14 amino acids. Germline V CDR1 and CDR2: PRHDT, FYEKMQ (reference sequence). Trimming removed 3 bases at V and 2 bases at J, with 10 bases between. For the CDR3, the DNA is TGTGCCAGCAGCTTTGGGGGCCTAAACACTGAAGCTTTCTTT. Translated, it gives CASSFGGLNTEAFF.

The chain carries TRBV28 and TRBJ1-1, with TRBD1 matching over 7 bases. The CDR3 is made up of 14 amino acids. Unmatched junction bases numbered 6, after V lost 5 bases and J lost 3 bases. The germline V gene has CDR1 MDHEN and CDR2 SYDVKM. The CDR3 region has the DNA TGTGCCAGCAGTGACAGGGTCGAGGACACTGAAGCTTTCTTT. Residues: CASSDRVEDTEAFF.

The chain links TRBV2 to TRBJ2-7; a weak D match, TRBD1 (5 bases). Germline V CDR1 and CDR2: SNHLY, FYNNEI. The germline V and J ends were trimmed by 3 bases and 2 bases, with 11 bases remaining between them. This CDR3 is built from 14 residues. The CDR3 loop reads CASSDPAGPYEQYF. The CDR3 bases are TGTGCCAGCAGTGATCCCGCAGGGCCCTACGAGCAGTACTTC.

The chain has TRBV28 and TRBJ2-5, with a possible D match to TRBD1 (7 bases). Per the germline V gene, CDR1 is MDHEN and CDR2 is SYDVKM. The length of the CDR3 is 17 residues. The V and J ends lost 6 bases and 2 bases respectively, with 22 bases between them. CDR3 sequence reads: CASSPGQTRGRQETQYF. The CDR3 nucleotides read TGTGCCAGCAGCCCGGGACAGACTAGGGGGAGGCAAGAGACCCAGTACTTC.

V usage is TRBV11-2 and J usage is TRBJ1-5; D uncertain. The ends were cut back, 1 base at V and 8 bases at J, with 15 bases in the middle. Germline V gene data show CDR1 as SGHAT and CDR2 as FQNNGV. CDR3 length: 15 residues. In DNA, the CDR3 is TGTGCCAGCAGCTTAGTGCCCGCTAATCCGAAGCCCCAGCATTTT. It encodes CASSLVPANPKPQHF.

The chain carries TRBV11-2 and TRBJ2-1; D unclear. Trimming left V 2 bases short and J 5 bases short, with 7 bases between. CDR1 and CDR2 from the germline V gene are SGHAT and FQNNGV. CDR3 length equals 13 residues. In nucleotides, the CDR3 is TGTGCCAGCAGCTTAATCCCCAACAATGAGCAGTTCTTC. Its protein product is CASSLIPNNEQFF. Complete variable domain (other parts from reference TRBV11-2 and TRBJ2-1): EAGVAQSPRYKIIEKRQSVAFWCNPISGHATLYWYQQILGQGPKLLIQFQNNGVVDDSQLPKDRFSAERLKGVDSTLKIQPAKLEDSAVYLCASSLIPNNEQFFGPGTRLTVL.

The chain carries TRBV5-1 and TRBJ2-1; TRBD1 agrees at 7 bases. The V gene end was trimmed by 3 bases and the J gene end by 7 bases; junction bases not matched to a gene: 13. CDR1 and CDR2 (germline): SGHRS, YFSETQ. CDR3 length: 16 residues. CDR3 sequence: CASSSYPGDRANEQFF. The CDR3 DNA reads TGCGCCAGCAGCTCCTACCCTGGCGACAGGGCGAATGAGCAGTTCTTC.

V gene TRBV6-5 combines with J gene TRBJ2-5; 7 positions match TRBD1. V lost 0 bases and J lost 5; bases outside the gene matches: 9. This CDR3 is 16 amino acids long. Germline V CDR1 and CDR2: MNHEY, SVGAGI. In DNA, the CDR3 is TGTGCCAGCAGTTACTCATCAGGGGGTGATTGGGAGACCCAGTACTTC. Residues: CASSYSSGGDWETQYF.

The chain recombines TRBV6-5 with TRBJ1-1; 7 nucleotides line up with TRBD1. V trimming: 4 bases; J trimming: 5 bases; junction bases outside the gene matches: 13. The CDR3 is 16 amino acids. CDR1 MNHEY and CDR2 SVGAGI come from the germline V gene. The DNA of the CDR3 is TGTGCCAGCAGTTTTGGACAGGCTACTTCGGGTACTGAAGCTTTCTTT. This encodes CASSFGQATSGTEAFF.

The CDR3 nucleotides read TGCGCCAGCAGCTTGGCGTGGGGGGGATCCTACAATGAGCAGTTCTTC. This translates into CASSLAWGGSYNEQFF. The chain employs TRBV5-1 and TRBJ2-1, with 7 nucleotides matching TRBD2. Unmatched junction bases numbered 4, after V lost 0 bases and J lost 1 base. The CDR3 spans 16 residues. Per the germline V gene, CDR1 is SGHRS and CDR2 is YFSETQ.

This clone was picked up a small number of times. J is TRBJ1-4 and V is TRBV29-1, with a tentative D call TRBD1 (5 bases). Germline loops: CDR1 SQVTM, CDR2 ANQGSEA. V was clipped by 0 bases and J by 8 bases, with 16 bases between them. The CDR3 contains 15 residues. CDR3 amino acids: CSVEDPTDGQEKLFF. For the CDR3, the DNA is TGCAGCGTTGAAGACCCGACAGACGGTCAGGAAAAACTGTTTTTT. Filled out from reference TRBV29-1 and TRBJ1-4, the complete variable domain reads SAVISQKPSRDICQRGTSLTIQCQVDSQVTMMFWYRQQPGQSLTLIATANQGSEATYESGFVIDKFPISRPNLTFSTLTVSNMSPEDSSIYLCSVEDPTDGQEKLFFGSGTQLSVL.

The CDR3 DNA reads TGCGCCAGCAGCCCGTCAGGGGGCCGAGTTGCAGATACGCAGTATTTT. Translated: CASSPSGGRVADTQYF. V and J are TRBV5-1 and TRBJ2-3; 8 bases line up with TRBD1. The CDR3 length is 16 residues. Per germline, CDR1 SGHRS and CDR2 YFSETQ. The V segment lost 4 bases and the J segment 4 bases; nucleotides outside the gene matches: 11.

This rearrangement joins TRBV11-2 to TRBJ2-1, with 9 bases aligning to TRBD2. Per the germline V gene, CDR1 is SGHAT and CDR2 is FQNNGV. CDR3 length: 12 amino acids. J was trimmed by 9 bases and V by 6 bases; bases with no gene match: 3. CDR3 sequence reads: CASSGLALEQFF. The CDR3 bases are TGTGCCAGCAGTGGACTAGCGCTTGAGCAGTTCTTC.

The CDR3 is CASSLPSSGDNEQFF. DNA of the CDR3: TGCGCCAGCAGCCTCCCATCTAGCGGGGACAATGAGCAGTTCTTC. V gene TRBV4-1 combines with J gene TRBJ2-1; 9 bases map to TRBD2. J gave up 5 bases and V 4 bases, and 6 bases lay outside the gene matches. CDR1 MGHRA and CDR2 YSYEKL come from the germline V gene. This CDR3 comprises 15 residues.

This clone was observed a single time. This chain uses TRBV7-9 with TRBJ2-5; 7 positions match TRBD1. The trim removed 4 bases at V and 2 bases at J, leaving 16 bases unmatched. CDR1 is SEHNR and CDR2 is FQNEAQ in the germline V gene (reference sequence). The CDR3 spans 18 residues. CDR3 amino acids: CASSSGIPTGAGQETQYF. CDR3 bases: TGTGCCAGCAGCTCGGGCATCCCCACAGGGGCCGGTCAAGAGACCCAGTACTTC.

V usage is TRBV5-1 and J usage is TRBJ1-6, with D possibly TRBD1 on 5 matching bases. The length of the CDR3 is 16 residues. V was shortened by 1 base and J by 8 bases, with 16 bases between the two germline ends. CDR1 is SGHRS and CDR2 is YFSETQ in the germline V gene. For the CDR3, the DNA is TGCGCCAGCAGCTTGTCAGCAGGGAGGGTCGATTCACCCCTCCACTTT. This sequence encodes CASSLSAGRVDSPLHF.

The V and J genes are TRBV2 and TRBJ1-5; D unresolved. CDR3 length: 14 residues. Per germline, CDR1 SNHLY and CDR2 FYNNEI. V was trimmed by 4 bases and J by 3 bases, leaving 10 bases between them. The CDR3 sequence is CASSVTGNNQPQHF. DNA for the CDR3: TGTGCCAGCAGTGTGACGGGGAACAATCAGCCCCAGCATTTT. The full variable domain, its missing parts supplied by reference TRBV2 and TRBJ1-5, is EPEVTQTPSHQVTQMGQEVILRCVPISNHLYFYWYRQILGQKVEFLVSFYNNEISEKSEIFDDQFSVERPDGSNFTLKIRSTKLEDSAMYFCASSVTGNNQPQHFGDGTRLSIL.

This clone was observed a single time. The chain uses TRBV6-5 and TRBJ2-1; 11 bases agree with TRBD2. CDR3 size: 15 residues. Germline loops: CDR1 MNHEY, CDR2 SVGAGI. V lost 6 bases and J lost 8; bases outside the gene matches: 9. For the CDR3, the DNA is TGTGCCAGCAGCCGTAGCGGGGGGGCCGGGGATGAGCAGTTCTTC. Protein: CASSRSGGAGDEQFF.

The chain uses TRBV30 and TRBJ1-1; D not resolved. Deletions cut 0 bases from V and 11 bases from J, with 16 bases between. The CDR3 loop spans 13 amino acids. The germline gives CDR1 GTSNPN, CDR2 SVGIG (reference sequence). CDR3 coding DNA: TGTGCCTGGAGTGTATCTAGTGGTGGAAACGCTTTCTTT. Protein sequence: CAWSVSSGGNAFF.

The rearrangement links TRBV6-5 to TRBJ1-1; D is perhaps TRBD1 (6 bases). The CDR3 loop spans 14 amino acids. V was clipped by 2 bases and J by 4 bases, with 11 bases between them. The germline CDR1 and CDR2 sequences are MNHEY and SVGAGI. The DNA of the CDR3 is TGTGCCAGCAGTTACCGGGGGGCCTTCACTGAAGCTTTCTTT. Translating it yields CASSYRGAFTEAFF.

The chain couples TRBV29-1 to TRBJ2-5, with 9 positions matching TRBD1. There are 15 residues in the CDR3. After removal of 2 bases from V and 4 bases from J, the junction contained 8 bases not matched to a gene. Germline-derived CDR1 and CDR2 are SQVTM and ANQGSEA. The chain's CDR3 is CSVELRDREAETQYF. The CDR3 nucleotides are TGCAGCGTTGAACTCCGGGACAGGGAGGCAGAGACCCAGTACTTC.

This clone occurred once. This chain connects TRBV6-1 to TRBJ1-3; D is possibly TRBD1 (5 bases). The CDR3 runs to 15 residues. The V and J ends lost 7 bases and 0 bases respectively, with 13 bases between them. CDR1 MNHNS and CDR2 SASEGT come from the germline V gene. The CDR3 bases are TGTGCCAGCACCCGGGGGGGGGACTCTGGAAACACCATATATTTT. Translated: CASTRGGDSGNTIYF.